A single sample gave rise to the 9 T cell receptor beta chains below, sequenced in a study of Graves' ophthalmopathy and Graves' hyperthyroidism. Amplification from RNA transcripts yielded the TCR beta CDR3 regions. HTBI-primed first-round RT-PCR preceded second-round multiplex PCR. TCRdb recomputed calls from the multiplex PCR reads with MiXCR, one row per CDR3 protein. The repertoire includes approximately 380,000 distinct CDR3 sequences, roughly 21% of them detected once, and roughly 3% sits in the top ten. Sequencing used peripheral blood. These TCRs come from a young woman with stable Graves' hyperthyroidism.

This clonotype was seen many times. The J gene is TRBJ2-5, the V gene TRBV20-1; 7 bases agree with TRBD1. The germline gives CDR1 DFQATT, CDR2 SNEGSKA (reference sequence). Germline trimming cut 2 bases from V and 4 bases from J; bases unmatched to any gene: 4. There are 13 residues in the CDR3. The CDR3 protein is CSARQTGRETQYF. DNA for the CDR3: TGCAGTGCTAGACAGACAGGGAGAGAGACCCAGTACTTC.

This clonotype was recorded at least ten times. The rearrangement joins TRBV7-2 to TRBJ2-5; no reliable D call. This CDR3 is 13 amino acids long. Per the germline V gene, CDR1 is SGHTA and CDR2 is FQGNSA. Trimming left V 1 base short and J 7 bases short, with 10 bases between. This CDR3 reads CASSLEGLMTQYF. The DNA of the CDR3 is TGTGCCAGCAGCTTAGAGGGCCTAATGACCCAGTACTTC.

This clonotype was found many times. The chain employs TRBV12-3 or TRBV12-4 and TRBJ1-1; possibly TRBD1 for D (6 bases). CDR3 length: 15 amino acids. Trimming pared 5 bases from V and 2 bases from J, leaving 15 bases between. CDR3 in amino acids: CASSPLDRFNTEAFF. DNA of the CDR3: TGTGCCAGCAGTCCCTTGGACAGATTTAACACTGAAGCTTTCTTT.

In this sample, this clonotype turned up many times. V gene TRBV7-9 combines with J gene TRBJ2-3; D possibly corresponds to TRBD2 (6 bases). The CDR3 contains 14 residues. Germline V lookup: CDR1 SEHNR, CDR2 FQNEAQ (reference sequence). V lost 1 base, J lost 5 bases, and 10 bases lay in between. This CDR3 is CASSLGGEIDTQYF. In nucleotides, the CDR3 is TGTGCCAGCAGCTTAGGCGGGGAGATAGATACGCAGTATTTT.

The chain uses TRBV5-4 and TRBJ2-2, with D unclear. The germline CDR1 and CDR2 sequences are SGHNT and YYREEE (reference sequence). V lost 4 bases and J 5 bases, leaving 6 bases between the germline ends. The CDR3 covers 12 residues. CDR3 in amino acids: CASSIRTGELFF. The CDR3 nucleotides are TGTGCCAGCAGCATCCGAACCGGGGAGCTGTTTTTT. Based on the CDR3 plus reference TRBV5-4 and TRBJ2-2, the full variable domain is ETGVTQSPTHLIKTRGQQVTLRCSSQSGHNTVSWYQQALGQGPQFIFQYYREEENGRGNFPPRFSGLQFPNYSSELNVNALELDDSALYLCASSIRTGELFFGEGSRLTVL.

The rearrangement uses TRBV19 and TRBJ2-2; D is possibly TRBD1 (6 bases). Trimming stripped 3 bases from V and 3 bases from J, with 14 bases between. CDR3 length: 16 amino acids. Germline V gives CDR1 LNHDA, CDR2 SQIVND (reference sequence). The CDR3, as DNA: TGTGCCAGTAGTATGGGGCAGGGGTTCGACACCGGGGAGCTGTTTTTT. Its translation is CASSMGQGFDTGELFF.

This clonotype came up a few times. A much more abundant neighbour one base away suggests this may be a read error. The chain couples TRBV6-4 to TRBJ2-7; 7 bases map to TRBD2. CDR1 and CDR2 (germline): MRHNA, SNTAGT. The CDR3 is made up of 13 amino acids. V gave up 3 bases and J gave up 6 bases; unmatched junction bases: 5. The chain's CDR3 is CASSEGGGFEQYF. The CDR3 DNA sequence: TGTGCCAGCAGTGAGGGGGGGGGATTCGAGCAGTACTTC.

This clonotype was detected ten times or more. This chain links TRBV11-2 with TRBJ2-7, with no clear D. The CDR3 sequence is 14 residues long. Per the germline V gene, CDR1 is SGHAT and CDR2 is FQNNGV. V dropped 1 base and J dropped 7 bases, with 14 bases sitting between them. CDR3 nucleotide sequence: TGTGCCAGCAGCTTAGGTCGTGTCTCCTTGGAGCAGTACTTC. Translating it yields CASSLGRVSLEQYF. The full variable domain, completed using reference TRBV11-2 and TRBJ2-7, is EAGVAQSPRYKIIEKRQSVAFWCNPISGHATLYWYQQILGQGPKLLIQFQNNGVVDDSQLPKDRFSAERLKGVDSTLKIQPAKLEDSAVYLCASSLGRVSLEQYFGPGTRLTVT.

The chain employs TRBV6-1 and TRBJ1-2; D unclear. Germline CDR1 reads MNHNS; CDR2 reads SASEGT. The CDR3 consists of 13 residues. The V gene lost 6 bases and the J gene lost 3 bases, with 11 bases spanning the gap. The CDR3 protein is CASRVYSDYGYTF. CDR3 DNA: TGTGCCAGCAGAGTATATTCCGACTATGGCTACACCTTC.